This T cell receptor (beta chain) was sequenced during a study of blood T cells in healthy people across ages. Study-wide results and caveats: Measured against age, TCR beta diversity per million T cells decreased in a roughly linear manner.

Alongside a J-beta primer mix, a sample-barcoded 5' primer served in a second PCR lasting about 6 to 12 cycles. Each CDR3 protein gets one entry after TCRdb re-called the 5' RACE reads with MiXCR. The table shows approximately 960,000 distinct CDR3 sequences, with 25% to 35% occurring only once. V was clipped by 5 bases and J by 6 bases; unmatched bases: 11. The CDR3 length is 15 residues. Germline loops: CDR1 MDHEN, CDR2 SYDVKM. Concerning this clonotype: The antigen is undetermined.

These same data were also listed under a study on T cells of mothers and their children. That publication notes: Using the M1S primer, the second PCR added sample barcodes along with 2-4 random nucleotides. Slightly higher, non-significant overlap characterized related mother-child pairs relative to unrelated pairs.

Sequencing was performed on blood. The J gene is TRBJ1-2, the V gene TRBV28; 8 bases agree with TRBD1. This TCR came from a woman between 40 and 55 years old in good health. For the CDR3, the DNA is TGTGCCAGCAGTCCCACAGGGGGATCACGACATGGCTACACCTTC. Protein sequence: CASSPTGGSRHGYTF.